A single sample is the source of the 26 T cell receptor beta chains below, sequenced in a study of memory CD4+ T cells and cytomegalovirus serostatus. Single viable CD3+CD4+CD8-CD45RO+ cells were sorted as the memory CD4+ T cells. Here immunoSEQ multiplex PCR was the method, and the copy in TCRdb shows in-frame clones only, minus some. The sample consists of over 50,000 clones, around four fifths of them appearing once. Sequencing used memory CD4+ T cells from blood. Receptors originate from an adult in good health and CMV-seronegative.

This chain connects TRBV25-1 to TRBJ2-7, with 8 bases lining up with TRBD2. The germline CDR1 and CDR2 sequences are MGHDK and SYGVNS. With V trimmed by 6 bases and J by 1 base, 2 bases remained unmatched. CDR3 size: 13 residues. Here the CDR3 DNA reads TGTGCCAGCAGGGCTAGCGGGTCCTACGAGCAGTACTTC. It encodes CASRASGSYEQYF.

V usage is TRBV5-4 and J usage is TRBJ1-5; D possibly corresponds to TRBD1 (5 bases). The V end was cut by 3 bases, the J end by 6 bases, with 10 bases between. The CDR3 covers 13 residues. Germline V gene data show CDR1 as SGHNT and CDR2 as YYREEE (reference sequence). DNA of the CDR3: TGTGCCAGCAGCTCTGGGGGGGGTCAGCCCCAGCATTTT. Protein sequence: CASSSGGGQPQHF.

The genes are TRBV25-1 and TRBJ1-1; weak D call: TRBD1 (5 bases). Germline assignment: CDR1 MGHDK and CDR2 SYGVNS. CDR3 length: 13 residues. Trimming took off 6 bases at V and 4 bases at J, with 12 bases between the two ends. CDR3 amino acids: CASSYGGLTEAFF. As DNA, the CDR3 is TGTGCCAGCAGCTACGGGGGACTCACTGAAGCTTTCTTT. Using reference TRBV25-1 and TRBJ1-1 for the parts outside the CDR3, the full variable domain is EADIYQTPRYLVIGTGKKITLECSQTMGHDKMYWYQQDPGMELHLIHYSYGVNSTEKGDLSSESTVSRIRTEHFPLTLESARPSHTSQYLCASSYGGLTEAFFGQGTRLTVV.

This clone was recorded once. This CDR3 is CASSLRPGTGIEQYF. DNA of the CDR3: TGTGCCAGCAGCTTACGTCCCGGGACAGGGATCGAGCAGTACTTC. The chain recombines TRBV7-9 with TRBJ2-7; TRBD1 aligns across 9 bases. Losses at the gene ends were 2 bases for V and 6 bases for J; bases not matched to a gene: 8. The germline gives CDR1 SEHNR, CDR2 FQNEAQ (reference sequence). This CDR3 has 15 residues.

The V and J genes are TRBV7-2 and TRBJ2-3, with D hard to call. The germline CDR1 and CDR2 sequences are SGHTA and FQGNSA. The CDR3 runs 14 residues. V gave up 4 bases and J gave up 1 base, with 9 bases separating them. CDR3 coding DNA: TGTGCCAGCAGCTCGATAGTAGGCACAGATACGCAGTATTTT. Its protein is CASSSIVGTDTQYF.

The chain has TRBV27 and TRBJ1-4, with 11 bases aligning to TRBD1. There are 15 residues in the CDR3. V gave up 3 bases and J gave up 6 bases; unmatched junction bases: 3. Germline V lookup: CDR1 MNHEY, CDR2 SMNVEV (reference sequence). The CDR3 bases are TGTGCCAGCAGTTTCGGGGACAGGGGGGATGAAAAACTGTTTTTT. It yields the protein CASSFGDRGDEKLFF.

V gene TRBV18 combines with J gene TRBJ2-1; TRBD2 matches at 14 bases. This CDR3 spans 16 amino acids. Germline CDR1 KGHSH, CDR2 LQKENI. With 0 bases clipped from V and 10 bases from J, the junction kept 5 bases outside the gene matches. The CDR3 loop reads CASSPPGLAGAREQFF. CDR3 DNA: TGTGCCAGCTCACCACCGGGACTAGCGGGGGCTCGGGAGCAGTTCTTC.

The chain links TRBV5-6 to TRBJ2-1; 14 bases align to TRBD2. V was clipped by 2 bases and J by 10 bases; unmatched bases: 5. Germline V gene lookup returns CDR1 SGHDT and CDR2 YYEEEE. This CDR3 has 15 amino acids. CDR3 DNA sequence: TGTGCCAGCAGCTTTTATGGACTAGCGGGAGGCGAGCAGTTCTTC. It translates to CASSFYGLAGGEQFF.

V usage is TRBV27 and J usage is TRBJ1-4, with 9 nucleotides matching TRBD1. Germline V gene data show CDR1 as MNHEY and CDR2 as SMNVEV (reference sequence). The CDR3 has 13 residues. J lost 6 bases, V lost 8 bases, and 4 bases had no gene match. In nucleotides, the CDR3 is TGTGCCAGCGGACACAGGGGGCATGAAAAACTGTTTTTT. It translates to CASGHRGHEKLFF.

This chain connects TRBV4-2 to TRBJ2-5, with D maybe TRBD2 (6 bases). The CDR3 runs to 14 residues. The V end lost 3 bases, the J end lost 4 bases, and 12 bases lay between the germline ends. Germline V gene data show CDR1 as LGHNA and CDR2 as YNFKEQ. The CDR3 DNA reads as TGTGCCAGCAGCCAGACTAGTCGCGGAGAGACCCAGTACTTC. Residues: CASSQTSRGETQYF.

V and J are TRBV5-6 and TRBJ2-5; the D is unclear. The V end was cut by 5 bases, the J end by 5 bases, with 10 bases between. This CDR3 has 12 residues. CDR1 is SGHDT, CDR2 YYEEEE, per germline. The CDR3 DNA follows: TGTGCCAGCAGGCGCCTGGTGGAGACCCAGTACTTC. This encodes CASRRLVETQYF.

V is TRBV5-1 and J is TRBJ1-4; TRBD1 aligns across 9 bases. Germline lookup yields CDR1 SGHRS and CDR2 YFSETQ. J lost 3 bases, V lost 2 bases, and 2 bases had no gene match. This CDR3 is built from 15 residues. The CDR3 here is CASSLTGGSNEKLFF. The CDR3 DNA sequence: TGCGCCAGCAGCTTAACAGGGGGCTCTAATGAAAAACTGTTTTTT.

This rearrangement joins TRBV7-9 to TRBJ1-2, with D possibly being TRBD1 (5 bases). The CDR3 loop spans 17 amino acids. Trimming shortened V by 3 bases and J by 5 bases, and 22 bases separated the two germline ends. Germline V gene data show CDR1 as SEHNR and CDR2 as FQNEAQ (reference sequence). CDR3: CASSLPRRLGAGYGYTF. Here the CDR3 DNA reads TGTGCCAGCAGCTTGCCCCGTAGACTCGGGGCAGGTTATGGCTACACCTTC.

The chain uses TRBV28 and TRBJ1-2; 7 bases are a match to TRBD1. Trimming at V came to 2 bases and at J to 4 bases, leaving 7 bases not matched to a gene. The CDR3 has 15 residues. From germline, CDR1 is MDHEN and CDR2 SYDVKM. This CDR3 is CASSLQGQLAYGYTF. CDR3 coding DNA: TGTGCCAGCAGTTTACAGGGACAGTTAGCCTATGGCTACACCTTC.

V and J are TRBV11-3 and TRBJ2-2; D perhaps matches TRBD2 (6 bases). The CDR3 sequence is 15 residues long. The germline V gene encodes CDR1 SGHNT and CDR2 YENEEA. V lost 6 bases to trimming and J lost 5 bases, with 16 bases between them. CDR3 residues: CASSNRTDYTGELFF. CDR3 coding DNA: TGTGCCAGCAGTAATAGGACGGACTATACCGGGGAGCTGTTTTTT.

This chain links TRBV5-8 with TRBJ2-7; 8 positions match TRBD1. V lost 6 bases and J lost 6; bases outside the gene matches: 8. CDR1 and CDR2 from the germline V gene are SGHTS and YDEGEE. CDR3 size: 13 residues. The CDR3 coding sequence is TGTGCCAGCACAATCCTGACAGGGGTCGAGCAGTACTTC. As protein: CASTILTGVEQYF.

V gene TRBV28 combines with J gene TRBJ2-3; TRBD1 matches 8 bases. The trim removed 4 bases at V and 1 base at J, leaving 7 bases unmatched. Germline CDR1 reads MDHEN; CDR2 reads SYDVKM. CDR3 length: 16 amino acids. This CDR3 is CASSSINRGGTDTQYF. CDR3 DNA: TGTGCCAGCAGTTCTATAAACAGGGGGGGCACAGATACGCAGTATTTT.

The V gene is TRBV5-1, the J gene TRBJ1-6; D gene unclear. The V gene lost 1 base and the J gene lost 8 bases, with 7 bases spanning the gap. Germline V gene lookup returns CDR1 SGHRS and CDR2 YFSETQ. CDR3 length: 13 amino acids. CDR3 region: CASSLSGDSPLHF. The DNA for the CDR3 is TGCGCCAGCAGCTTGAGCGGGGATTCACCCCTCCACTTT.

The chain has TRBV28 and TRBJ2-3; D is possibly TRBD1 or TRBD2 (5 bases each). The CDR3 sequence is 17 residues long. V lost 2 bases and J 0 bases, leaving 15 bases between the germline ends. Germline assignment: CDR1 MDHEN and CDR2 SYDVKM. CDR3 bases: TGTGCCAGCAGTTTACCTTTTGGGGGAAGTAGCACAGATACGCAGTATTTT. Its protein product is CASSLPFGGSSTDTQYF.

The V call is TRBV27, the J call TRBJ2-1; D is possibly TRBD1 (7 bases). This CDR3 contains 18 residues. Germline assignment: CDR1 MNHEY and CDR2 SMNVEV (reference sequence). The V and J ends lost 4 bases and 4 bases respectively, with 23 bases between them. CDR3 bases: TGTGCCAGCAGTTCTCTCGGGAGTTTCCAGGGGGGATACAATGAGCAGTTCTTC. Protein product: CASSSLGSFQGGYNEQFF.

This chain joins TRBV2 and TRBJ2-4; 9 bases fit TRBD1. V lost 6 bases, J lost 7 bases, and 4 bases stayed unmatched. This CDR3 is built from 13 residues. Germline V CDR1 and CDR2: SNHLY, FYNNEI. In DNA, the CDR3 is TGTGCCAGCAGCCGGGGACAGGGCAACATTCAGTACTTC. This codes for CASSRGQGNIQYF.

The chain joins TRBV4-1 to TRBJ1-2; D is undetermined. CDR1 is MGHRA, CDR2 YSYEKL, per germline. CDR3 length: 13 amino acids. Trimming took 1 base from V and 4 from J, leaving 7 bases between them. The CDR3 sequence is CASSQGGSYGYTF. CDR3 nucleotide sequence: TGCGCCAGCAGCCAAGGAGGTTCCTATGGCTACACCTTC.

The CDR3 DNA follows: TGTGCCACCCGAGGGGGGCGGCACTCCTACGAGCAGTACTTC. Translation gives CATRGGRHSYEQYF. The rearrangement uses TRBV2 and TRBJ2-7, with D perhaps assigned TRBD1 or TRBD2 (6 bases each). Trimming shortened V by 10 bases and J by 0 bases, and 16 bases separated the two germline ends. The length of the CDR3 is 14 residues. The V gene's germline CDR1 is SNHLY and CDR2 FYNNEI.

The rearrangement joins TRBV10-2 to TRBJ2-3, with D unresolved. V was cut by 5 bases and J by 4 bases, with 7 bases left in between. There are 12 residues in the CDR3. Germline V gives CDR1 WSHSY, CDR2 SAAADI. The CDR3 sequence: CASSRESDTQYF. For the CDR3, the DNA is TGCGCCAGCAGTCGAGAGTCAGATACGCAGTATTTT.

The chain links TRBV5-1 to TRBJ2-5, with 7 bases lining up with TRBD1. Germline values: CDR1 SGHRS, CDR2 YFSETQ. The CDR3 runs 12 residues. Trimming at V came to 6 bases and at J to 3 bases, leaving 2 bases not matched to a gene. Written as DNA, the CDR3 is TGCGCCAGCAACAGGGGAGAAGAGACCCAGTACTTC. This translates into CASNRGEETQYF. Looking up the rest from reference TRBV5-1 and TRBJ2-5 gives the full variable domain: KAGVTQTPRYLIKTRGQQVTLSCSPISGHRSVSWYQQTPGQGLQFLFEYFSETQRNKGNFPGRFSGRQFSNSRSEMNVSTLELGDSALYLCASNRGEETQYFGPGTRLLVL.

The CDR3 sequence is CASSVESGGTSGGEQFF. CDR3 sequence (DNA): TGTGCCAGCAGCGTAGAGAGTGGGGGGACTAGCGGGGGTGAGCAGTTCTTC. The chain links TRBV9 to TRBJ2-1; 14 nucleotides agree with TRBD2. J gave up 9 bases and V 0 bases, and 8 bases lay outside the gene matches. The CDR3 totals 17 residues. The germline CDR1 and CDR2 sequences are SGDLS and YYNGEE. The complete variable domain, with remaining parts taken from reference TRBV9 and TRBJ2-1, reads DSGVTQTPKHLITATGQRVTLRCSPRSGDLSVYWYQQSLDQGLQFLIQYYNGEERAKGNILERFSAQQFPDLHSELNLSSLELGDSALYFCASSVESGGTSGGEQFFGPGTRLTVL.